Listed here are 3 T cell receptor beta chains from one sample, sequenced in a study of shared clonotypes between healthy human individuals. Assay used: immunoSEQ multiplex PCR; TCRdb lists only in-frame clones, some missing. Of 850,000 to 1,100,000 clones detected, approximately 77% appear once; the ten largest clones hold 0.7% to 0.95%. Input material: memory CD4+ T cells from PBMCs. The subset: CD45RA-negative fraction. Every receptor here comes from a man younger than 35 in good health. Some clones in this sample may be carry-over from other donors' samples.

The rearrangement uses TRBV6-1 and TRBJ1-1; D gene ambiguous. V lost 5 bases to trimming and J lost 0 bases, with 13 bases between them. The CDR3 is made up of 15 amino acids. The germline V gene encodes CDR1 MNHNS and CDR2 SASEGT. The CDR3 DNA reads as TGTGCCAGCAGTCCCTACAGAGCTCTGAACACTGAAGCTTTCTTT. Translated, it gives CASSPYRALNTEAFF.

With respect to this clone: Other nucleotide sequences from this sample produce the same CDR3. V is TRBV5-1 and J is TRBJ1-2; tentative D call: TRBD1 (6 bases). This CDR3 region has 14 residues. Trimming removed 0 bases at V and 4 bases at J, with 10 bases between. In germline, CDR1 is SGHRS, CDR2 YFSETQ. The CDR3 region is CASSLEQGGYGYTF. Written as DNA, the CDR3 is TGCGCCAGCAGCTTGGAACAGGGCGGCTATGGCTACACCTTC.

The chain combines TRBV25-1 with TRBJ1-2, with D hard to call. The CDR3 sequence is 16 residues long. V lost 3 bases, J lost 3 bases, and 17 bases lay in between. Germline CDR1 reads MGHDK; CDR2 reads SYGVNS. CDR3 sequence: CASSDAVTHSDYGYTF. In nucleotides, the CDR3 is TGTGCCAGCAGTGACGCGGTGACCCACTCGGACTATGGCTACACCTTC.